These 27 T cell receptor beta chains were sequenced from one sample in a study of T-cell reconstitution after alpha-beta-depleted transplantation in children. Preparation of the TCRbeta library was carried out with unique molecular identifiers. Using its own MiXCR run on the PCR reads, TCRdb lists one record per CDR3 protein. The sample shows 600,000 to 700,000 distinct CDR3 sequences, roughly 15% of them seen only once. Sequences were derived from PBMCs from the stem cell graft donor, sampled from the stem cell graft. All receptors come from a human donor who donated a stem cell graft to a child with acute myeloid leukemia.

This clonotype has ten or more counts. The CDR3, as DNA: TGTGCCAGCAGCGACAGGGGGAAGAGGAATGAGCAGTTCTTC. The encoded protein is CASSDRGKRNEQFF. This chain joins TRBV27 and TRBJ2-1; 9 nucleotides match TRBD1. V dropped 6 bases and J dropped 7; count of bases not matched to a gene: 7. The germline V gene encodes CDR1 MNHEY and CDR2 SMNVEV (reference sequence). There are 14 residues in the CDR3.

Comment on this clonotype: Sequence at one end of the junction differs from germline and may be a read error. The rearrangement uses TRBV7-8 and TRBJ1-4; D remains unclear. Germline V gene lookup returns CDR1 SGHVS and CDR2 FQNEAQ. The CDR3 is 16 residues long. The CDR3 DNA reads as TGTGCCAGAAGCTTAGGACGGAAGACAACTAATGAAAAACTGTTTTTT. As protein: CARSLGRKTTNEKLFF.

About this clonotype: One base away lies a much larger clone, so this may be a sequencing read error. The V and J genes are TRBV7-8 and TRBJ2-1; possible D gene TRBD2, 5 bases. The CDR3 is made up of 15 amino acids. In germline, CDR1 is SGHVS, CDR2 FQNEAQ. CDR3 in DNA: TGTGCCAGCAGGTTGGTACTAGGCTCCTACAATGAGCAGCTCTTC. Translated, it gives CASRLVLGSYNEQLF.

This clonotype occurred a few times. The chain combines TRBV7-9 with TRBJ1-2; D perhaps matches TRBD1 (5 bases). V was cut by 4 bases and J by 7 bases, with 13 bases left in between. The CDR3 sequence is 13 residues long. Germline CDR1 is SEHNR and CDR2 is FQNEAQ (reference sequence). CDR3 amino acids: CASSSGLPPGYTF. The DNA of the CDR3 is TGTGCCAGCAGCTCGGGACTGCCGCCTGGCTACACCTTC.

The chain has TRBV15 and TRBJ2-5; D perhaps matches TRBD2 (7 bases). V lost 9 bases, J lost 2 bases, and 16 bases lay in between. From germline, CDR1 is LNHNV and CDR2 YYDKDF (reference sequence). This CDR3 is 14 amino acids long. The CDR3 region is CATRGAGEQETQYF. CDR3 nucleotide sequence: TGTGCCACTAGGGGGGCGGGGGAACAAGAGACCCAGTACTTC.

The chain combines TRBV7-9 with TRBJ2-7; no reliable D call. V lost 5 bases, J lost 2 bases, and 13 bases lay in between. The CDR3 length is 14 residues. CDR1 and CDR2 from the germline V gene are SEHNR and FQNEAQ (reference sequence). CDR3: CASSRTDGAYEQYV. CDR3 coding DNA: TGTGCCAGCAGCCGAACGGACGGAGCCTACGAGCAGTACGTC.

The genes are TRBV20-1 and TRBJ2-2; no clear D. The V end lost 3 bases, the J end lost 6 bases, and 8 bases lay between the germline ends. The germline V gene encodes CDR1 DFQATT and CDR2 SNEGSKA (reference sequence). The CDR3 contains 12 residues. This CDR3 is CSASQSAGELFF. The CDR3 DNA sequence: TGCAGTGCTAGTCAGTCCGCCGGGGAGCTGTTTTTT.

The chain recombines TRBV20-1 with TRBJ2-3; TRBD2 aligns across 12 bases. V shed 2 bases and J 2 bases; nucleotides not matched to a gene: 11. Germline CDR1 reads DFQATT; CDR2 reads SNEGSKA (reference sequence). CDR3 length: 18 residues. CDR3 sequence: CSARSAPSGGENTDTQYF. The CDR3 DNA follows: TGCAGTGCTAGATCCGCGCCTAGCGGGGGGGAGAACACAGATACGCAGTATTTT.

The chain is built from TRBV5-1 and TRBJ2-6, with D unresolved. The CDR3 is made up of 17 amino acids. CDR1 and CDR2 (germline): SGHRS, YFSETQ. The V and J ends lost 0 bases and 1 base respectively, with 11 bases between them. The CDR3 reads CASSLGREGSGANVLTF. The CDR3 nucleotides read TGCGCCAGCAGCTTGGGAAGGGAAGGGTCTGGGGCCAACGTCCTGACTTTC.

This clonotype was picked up a small number of times. V usage is TRBV18 and J usage is TRBJ2-5; D is unresolved. The CDR3 is 14 residues long. With 0 bases removed from V and 4 bases from J, the gap between germline ends came to 9 bases. CDR1 and CDR2 (germline): KGHSH, LQKENI. DNA of the CDR3: TGTGCCAGCTCACCACCACGAAGAGGAGAGACCCAGTACTTC. It is translated as CASSPPRRGETQYF. Variable domain in full (rest from reference TRBV18 and TRBJ2-5): NAGVMQNPRHLVRRRGQEARLRCSPMKGHSHVYWYRQLPEEGLKFMVYLQKENIIDESGMPKERFSAEFPKEGPSILRIQQVVRGDSAAYFCASSPPRRGETQYFGPGTRLLVL.

This clonotype was recorded many times. The chain uses TRBV12-3 or TRBV12-4 and TRBJ2-7; 8 positions agree with TRBD1. The CDR3 extends over 13 amino acids. After removal of 4 bases from V and 5 bases from J, the junction contained 4 bases not matched to a gene. The CDR3, as DNA: TGTGCCAGCAGTTCCGGACAGGGAAACGAGCAGTACGTC. Translated: CASSSGQGNEQYV.

This clonotype was seen many times. This chain uses TRBV10-3 with TRBJ2-3, with 7 bases fitting TRBD1. The CDR3 has 14 residues. V shed 6 bases, J shed 5 bases, and the junction held 8 bases outside the gene matches. Looked up from germline, CDR1 is ENHRY and CDR2 is SYGVKD. The CDR3 nucleotides are TGTGCCATCAGATCGACAGGGTACATAGATACGCAGTATTTT. Translation: CAIRSTGYIDTQYF.

This sequence joins TRBV7-9 and TRBJ1-2, with D perhaps TRBD1 (5 bases). Germline assignment: CDR1 SEHNR and CDR2 FQNEAQ (reference sequence). V shed 6 bases and J shed 8 bases, with 13 bases lying between them. The CDR3 is 12 amino acids. The CDR3 loop reads CASSLTEGGYTF. The CDR3 nucleotides are TGTGCCAGCAGTTTGACAGAGGGCGGCTACACCTTC.

A remark on this clonotype: Possible read error: a much larger clone is one base away. The V gene is TRBV29-1, the J gene TRBJ2-2; 7 nucleotides line up with TRBD1. Trimming removed 5 bases from V and 4 bases from J; junction bases left unmatched: 7. CDR1 and CDR2 from the germline V gene are SQVTM and ANQGSEA. This CDR3 is 14 amino acids long. The chain's CDR3 is CSVRYRGTTGELFF. For the CDR3, the DNA is TGCAGCGTTCGGTACAGGGGAACCACCGGGGAGCTGTTTTTT.

This clonotype was seen once. A much larger clone is a single base away; this may be a read error. The DNA for the CDR3 is TGCAGTGCTAGAGATTCGGGGACGGGGGAAAAACTGTTTTTT. This translates into CSARDSGTGEKLFF. This sequence joins TRBV20-1 and TRBJ1-4, with TRBD1 as a possible D gene (5 bases). Trimming left V 0 bases short and J 8 bases short, with 13 bases between. The CDR3 runs to 14 residues. Germline V gene lookup returns CDR1 DFQATT and CDR2 SNEGSKA (reference sequence).

This clonotype was detected ten times or more. The chain has TRBV20-1 and TRBJ2-1; D might be TRBD2 (7 bases). CDR1 DFQATT and CDR2 SNEGSKA come from the germline V gene (reference sequence). Trimming left V 5 bases short and J 7 bases short, with 18 bases between. The CDR3 is 14 residues long. The chain's CDR3 is CSAGGRGGLNEQFF. CDR3 nucleotide sequence: TGCAGTGCTGGGGGAAGGGGGGGCCTAAATGAGCAGTTCTTC.

The genes are TRBV5-6 and TRBJ1-3; TRBD1 is a possible D gene (5 bases). The CDR3 consists of 16 residues. V was shortened by 3 bases and J by 0 bases, with 13 bases between the two germline ends. CDR1 and CDR2 (germline): SGHDT, YYEEEE. CDR3 nucleotide sequence: TGTGCCAGCAGCTCCGGGACGTCTATCTCTGGAAACACCATATATTTT. Translating gives CASSSGTSISGNTIYF.

In regard to this clonotype: This may come from a read error, since a much larger clone is one base off. This chain links TRBV20-1 with TRBJ1-5; the D is unclear. Germline lookup yields CDR1 DFQATT and CDR2 SNEGSKA (reference sequence). There are 14 residues in the CDR3. The CDR3 DNA is TGCAGTGCCCTCGAGGCAGGTAGCAATGAGCCCCAGCATTTT. It yields the protein CSALEAGSNEPQHF.

This clonotype was observed many times. The V call is TRBV29-1, the J call TRBJ1-2; no definite D call. Per germline, CDR1 SQVTM and CDR2 ANQGSEA. Trimming removed 3 bases from V and 4 bases from J, with 12 bases in between. The CDR3 runs 13 residues. The CDR3 DNA follows: TGCAGCGTTGAGTCGGGCCAGTCCTATGGCTACACCTTC. This translates into CSVESGQSYGYTF.

The chain is built from TRBV20-1 and TRBJ2-5; no clear D. V shed 2 bases and J shed 4 bases, with 8 bases lying between them. This CDR3 region has 12 residues. Germline V gives CDR1 DFQATT, CDR2 SNEGSKA (reference sequence). CDR3 loop: CSARKPPETQYF. CDR3 nucleotides: TGCAGTGCTAGAAAGCCCCCAGAGACCCAGTACTTC.

This clonotype was seen more than once but under ten times. The CDR3 coding sequence is TGTGCCAGCAGCATGGGGATCCGAGCAGGAGACTACGAGCAGTACGTC. Protein product: CASSMGIRAGDYEQYV. The chain uses TRBV21-1 and TRBJ2-7; the DNA was not used to check the table's D call, TRBD2. TRBV21-1 is tagged as a pseudogene. There are 16 residues in the CDR3.

V is TRBV10-3 and J is TRBJ2-3; 7 bases align to TRBD1. V was pared by 4 bases and J by 3 bases, with 7 bases of the junction left unmatched. The CDR3 has 15 amino acids. CDR1 and CDR2 (germline): ENHRY, SYGVKD. The CDR3 nucleotides read TGTGCCATCAGTGGGGGGACAGAATTAACAGATACGCAGTATTTT. Encoded protein: CAISGGTELTDTQYF.

V and J are TRBV7-6 and TRBJ1-6; 11 bases are a match to TRBD1. The CDR3 has 15 amino acids. V shed 5 bases and J 10 bases; nucleotides not matched to a gene: 7. CDR1 is SGHVS and CDR2 is FNYEAQ in the germline V gene. The CDR3 bases are TGTGCCAGCAGCGCAACCGGGACAGGGGGATCACCCCTCCACTTT. The encoded protein is CASSATGTGGSPLHF.

There are many counts of this clonotype. J is TRBJ2-5 and V is TRBV20-1, with D tentatively TRBD2 (5 bases). The CDR3 totals 15 residues. Germline-derived CDR1 and CDR2 are DFQATT and SNEGSKA (reference sequence). The germline V and J ends were trimmed by 0 bases and 6 bases, with 17 bases remaining between them. The CDR3 DNA reads TGCAGTGCTAGAGATTGGCGGGCTCAGACCAAGACCCAGTACTTC. This encodes CSARDWRAQTKTQYF.

The genes are TRBV27 and TRBJ2-1; TRBD1 or TRBD2 may be the D gene (6 bases each). V lost 8 bases, J lost 10 bases, and 12 bases lay in between. Germline V gene lookup returns CDR1 MNHEY and CDR2 SMNVEV (reference sequence). The CDR3 is 11 amino acids. CDR3 sequence: CASSRGREQFF. The CDR3 region has the DNA TGTGCCAGCTCCCGGGGGCGGGAGCAGTTCTTC.

The chain uses TRBV5-1 and TRBJ2-1; TRBD1 matches 7 bases. The ends lost 3 bases at V and 14 bases at J; junction bases unmatched: 5. The CDR3 spans 11 residues. Germline-derived CDR1 and CDR2 are SGHRS and YFSETQ. The CDR3 sequence: CASSSDRVKFF. For the CDR3, the DNA is TGCGCCAGCAGCTCTGACAGGGTTAAGTTCTTC.

On this clonotype: It may be a read error: a sequence one base away is much more abundant. The rearrangement uses TRBV29-1 and TRBJ2-1; a weak D match, TRBD1 (6 bases). The CDR3 runs to 14 residues. Trimming shortened V by 3 bases and J by 4 bases, and 13 bases separated the two germline ends. The V gene's germline CDR1 is SQVTM and CDR2 ANQGSEA. The CDR3 sequence: CSVERDTGYNEQFF. The CDR3 coding sequence is TGCAGCGTTGAGAGGGACACAGGTTACAATGAGCAGTTCTTC.